This T cell receptor (beta chain) was profiled in a study of cytomegalovirus exposure and HLA in healthy donors (dated by TCRdb to between 2016 and 2019). For the wider study: According to a later analysis, one platform produced both the roughly 130 validation repertoires and the 670 or so repertoires of the first cohort. A separate validation cohort of about 110 different subjects was used in addition to the 666-subject first cohort. The study aimed to test whether cataloging public T cell receptors could reveal signatures of past pathogen exposure. To predict cytomegalovirus infection status, the study brought together high-throughput TCR immunosequencing, statistical association of individual TCRs with disease status, and machine learning.

Study-wide conclusions, independent of this receptor: Most TCR sequences were observed very rarely across donors, whereas some public TCRs were present in many individuals. In vitro tests confirmed that a few of the cytomegalovirus-associated TCR beta chains recognize cytomegalovirus antigens. Cytomegalovirus status was reported to be diagnosed by the classifier with high specificity and sensitivity in both the original and validation cohorts. According to the authors, the approach could potentially be generalized to other disease states and immunological phenotypes. A later analysis had no HLA typing for the validation cohort, so co-occurrence there was scored across all 130 or so repertoires. Subsequent analysis determined that TCRs grouped into clusters in the first cohort also showed a tendency toward co-occurrence across the approximately 120 validation repertoires, and approximately 93% of cluster scores exceeded 0. In the study, roughly 160 TCR beta chains were listed as associated with cytomegalovirus.

The library was generated by the immunoSEQ multiplex PCR assay. Regarding the original processing steps: A statistical classification framework was developed to diagnose cytomegalovirus status using the catalog of TCR beta chain sequences. The clones in this table, taken by TCRdb from immuneACCESS, are in-frame only. Not every clone is retained; where verified, under half of the shortfall comes from an unresolved V gene, and the cause of the rest is unknown. V and J calls and clone size are given by that table; D and trimming were obtained from the DNA. The sample includes some 220,000 clones, with approximately 90% observed a single time. 1% to 1.2% of the sample is held by the ten biggest clonotypes. Concerning this clone itself: Its specific antigen is unknown. Qualities for individual bases were not recorded, and no much larger clone is one base off.

Donors formed part of the validation cohort, which comprised about 120 subjects and was distinct from the first cohort of 550 to 850 subjects. Sequencing input: PBMCs. The clonotype originates from a woman aged 18-29 years in good health and CMV-seronegative.

The bases are TGTGCCTTAGACGTACAGGGGGCGCGTTACGAGCAGTACTTC. Its coded protein is CALDVQGARYEQYF. The receptor chain draws on TRBV30 and TRBJ2-7; 9 nucleotides in the junction match TRBD1. CDR1 is given as GTSNPN and CDR2 as SVGIG, both from the germline V gene (reference sequence). From the cysteine through the phenylalanine, the CDR3 covers 14 amino acids. Only the CDR3 part of the read is kept: 42 bases, read in frame from the first base. V has 7 bases trimmed and J has 4 bases trimmed; junction bases matching no gene number 11.